The 14 T cell receptor beta chains below come from one sample, sequenced in a study of CXCR3-negative and CXCR3-positive naive CD8 T cells. Via 5' RACE with UMI labels, TRB cDNA libraries were prepared. Reanalyzing the 5' RACE reads, TCRdb keeps one entry per CDR3 protein, without DNA. This sample's table reports 43,000 or so distinct CDR3 sequences. Sequencing was performed on naive CXCR3- CD8+ T cells from blood. Documented subset: CD45RO-CCR7+CD27+CD95- naive CD8+ T cells lacking CXCR3 (TNR3-). These receptors all come from a human donor in good health. Some clones in this sample may be carry-over from other donors' samples.

V and J are TRBV10-3 and TRBJ1-1; TCRdb proposes TRBD1, but this gene call is untestable without DNA. This CDR3 spans 15 amino acids. CDR1 is ENHRY and CDR2 is SYGVKD in the germline V gene. CDR3 residues: CATGSLMGIGTEAFF.

The V gene is TRBV2, the J gene TRBJ2-2. The CDR3 covers 14 residues. Germline CDR1 and CDR2: SNHLY and FYNNEI. CDR3 in amino acids: CASKEVGNTGELFF. The whole variable domain, remainder taken from reference TRBV2 and TRBJ2-2, is EPEVTQTPSHQVTQMGQEVILRCVPISNHLYFYWYRQILGQKVEFLVSFYNNEISEKSEIFDDQFSVERPDGSNFTLKIRSTKLEDSAMYFCASKEVGNTGELFFGEGSRLTVL.

This chain uses TRBV14 with TRBJ2-7; TCRdb's D gene call, TRBD1, goes unchecked for lack of DNA. This CDR3 comprises 15 residues. The germline CDR1 and CDR2 sequences are SGHDN and FVKESK. CDR3 in amino acids: CASSLEQGESYEQYF.

Here the CDR3 reads CASSAGSKSSYEQYF. V gene TRBV7-8 combines with J gene TRBJ2-7; no DNA is available, so the TRBD2 call from TCRdb remains unchecked. The CDR3 has 15 amino acids. Looked up from germline, CDR1 is SGHVS and CDR2 is FQNEAQ.

This rearrangement joins TRBV7-9 to TRBJ2-7; TCRdb designates TRBD2, a call that cannot be tested without DNA. CDR3 length: 13 residues. Germline V lookup: CDR1 SEHNR, CDR2 FQNEAQ (reference sequence). The chain's CDR3 is CASSFQTSYEQYF.

This clonotype is medium-sized by frequency. V usage is TRBV29-1 and J usage is TRBJ2-1; the D call from TCRdb, TRBD1, cannot be confirmed without DNA. Germline V gene sequence: CDR1 SQVTM, CDR2 ANQGSEA. This CDR3 has 13 amino acids. CDR3 amino acids: CSVVGLSYNEQFF.

This chain uses TRBV6-2 or TRBV6-3 with TRBJ2-3; the TCRdb call, TRBD1, lacks DNA for checking. This CDR3 is built from 13 residues. The germline V gene encodes CDR1 MNHEY and CDR2 SVGEGT. The CDR3 region is CASSPLASDTQYF.

V and J are TRBV6-4 and TRBJ1-6; TCRdb calls TRBD1, which cannot be checked without DNA. The germline gives CDR1 MRHNA, CDR2 SNTAGT. The CDR3 runs to 14 residues. CDR3 residues: CASSETGGDSPLHF.

The CDR3 protein is CASSRPGEGDNEQFF. The chain couples TRBV5-1 to TRBJ2-1; absent DNA, TCRdb's TRBD2 call cannot be checked. This CDR3 has 15 residues. Per the germline V gene, CDR1 is SGHRS and CDR2 is YFSETQ.

This sequence joins TRBV9 and TRBJ1-1; the TCRdb D gene call, TRBD1, has no DNA to confirm it. The CDR3 loop spans 14 amino acids. Germline CDR1 and CDR2: SGDLS and YYNGEE. The CDR3 protein is CASSPGQENTETFF.

The rearrangement uses TRBV4-3 and TRBJ2-3; TCRdb outputs TRBD2, but without DNA this stays unchecked. Germline CDR1 is LGHNA and CDR2 is YSLEER. The CDR3 is 15 amino acids. CDR3 region: CASSLGLAATDTQYF.

The chain is built from TRBV7-8 and TRBJ1-1; as DNA is missing, the TRBD1 call by TCRdb cannot be tested. The CDR3 has 15 residues. Germline V gene data show CDR1 as SGHVS and CDR2 as FQNEAQ. The CDR3 sequence is CASSSPGTGNTEAFF.

This chain connects TRBV5-1 to TRBJ1-6. Germline lookup yields CDR1 SGHRS and CDR2 YFSETQ. The CDR3 is 13 amino acids. This CDR3 reads CASSWNGNSPLHF.

CDR3 residues: CASSQDGNAFGGYTF. This chain uses TRBV4-1 with TRBJ1-2. The CDR3 consists of 15 residues. From germline, CDR1 is MGHRA and CDR2 YSYEKL.